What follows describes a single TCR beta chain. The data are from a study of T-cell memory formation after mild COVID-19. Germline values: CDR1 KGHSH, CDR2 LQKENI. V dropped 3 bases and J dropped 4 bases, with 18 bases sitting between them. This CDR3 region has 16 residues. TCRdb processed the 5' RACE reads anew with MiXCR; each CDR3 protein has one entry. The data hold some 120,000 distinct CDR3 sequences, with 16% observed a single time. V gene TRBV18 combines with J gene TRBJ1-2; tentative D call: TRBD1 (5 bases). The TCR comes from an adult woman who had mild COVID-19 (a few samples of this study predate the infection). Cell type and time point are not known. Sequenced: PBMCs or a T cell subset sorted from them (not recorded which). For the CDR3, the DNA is TGTGCCAGCTCACCCCGGGACCAAAATCTCCTCTATGGCTACACCTTC. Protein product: CASSPRDQNLLYGYTF.